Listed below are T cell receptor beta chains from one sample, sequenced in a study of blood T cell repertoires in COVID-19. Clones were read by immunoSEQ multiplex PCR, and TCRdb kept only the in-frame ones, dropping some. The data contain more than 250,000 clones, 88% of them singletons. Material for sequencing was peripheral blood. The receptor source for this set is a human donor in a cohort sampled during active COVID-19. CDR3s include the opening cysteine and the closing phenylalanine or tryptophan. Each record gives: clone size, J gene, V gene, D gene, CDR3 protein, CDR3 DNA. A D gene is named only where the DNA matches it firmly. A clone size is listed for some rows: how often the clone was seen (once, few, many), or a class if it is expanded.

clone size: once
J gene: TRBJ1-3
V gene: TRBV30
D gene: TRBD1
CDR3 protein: CAWSVDRGNGNTIYF
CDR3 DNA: TGTGCCTGGAGCGTCGACAGGGGGAATGGAAACACCATATATTTT

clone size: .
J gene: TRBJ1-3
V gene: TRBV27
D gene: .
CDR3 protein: CASSLSRSGNTIYF
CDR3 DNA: TGTGCCAGCAGTTTATCACGGAGCGGAAACACCATATATTTT

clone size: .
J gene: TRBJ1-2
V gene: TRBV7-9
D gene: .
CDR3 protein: CASSLVTENYGYTF
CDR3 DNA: TGTGCCAGCAGCTTAGTCACAGAAAACTATGGCTACACCTTC

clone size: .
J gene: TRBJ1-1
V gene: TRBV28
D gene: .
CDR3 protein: CASSPSRRGTEAFF
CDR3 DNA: TGTGCCAGCAGTCCCAGCCGTCGGGGGACTGAAGCTTTCTTT

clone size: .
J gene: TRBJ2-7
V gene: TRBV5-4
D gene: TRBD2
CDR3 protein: CASSQGLALEEQYF
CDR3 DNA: TGTGCCAGCAGCCAGGGACTAGCGCTGGAGGAGCAGTACTTC

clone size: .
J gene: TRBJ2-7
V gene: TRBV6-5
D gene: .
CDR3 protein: CASSYGTGHYEQYF
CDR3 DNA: TGTGCCAGCAGTTATGGTACAGGGCACTACGAGCAGTACTTC

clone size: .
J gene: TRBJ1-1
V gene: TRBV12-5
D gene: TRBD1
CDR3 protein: CARSGGRENTEAFF
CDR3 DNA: TGTGCTAGGTCAGGGGGGCGGGAGAACACTGAAGCTTTCTTT

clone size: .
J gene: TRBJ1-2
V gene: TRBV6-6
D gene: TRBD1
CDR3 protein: CASSHYTSTGDYGYTF
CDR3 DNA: TGTGCCAGCAGTCATTACACCTCGACAGGGGACTATGGCTACACCTTC

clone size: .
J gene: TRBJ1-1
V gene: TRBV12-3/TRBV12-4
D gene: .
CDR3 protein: CASSSTVNTEAFF
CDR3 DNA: TGTGCCAGCAGTTCCACGGTGAACACTGAAGCTTTCTTT

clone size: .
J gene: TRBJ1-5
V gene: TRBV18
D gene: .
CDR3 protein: CASSRWGGSNQPQHF
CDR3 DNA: TGTGCCAGCTCACGATGGGGGGGTAGCAATCAGCCCCAGCATTTT

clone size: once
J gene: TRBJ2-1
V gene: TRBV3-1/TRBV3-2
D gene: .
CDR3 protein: CASSLDFSSGEQFF
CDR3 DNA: TGTGCCAGCAGCCTCGACTTTAGCAGTGGTGAGCAGTTCTTC

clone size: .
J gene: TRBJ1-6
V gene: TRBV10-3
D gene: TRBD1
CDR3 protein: CAISGQGSSYNSPLHF
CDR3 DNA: TGTGCCATCAGCGGACAGGGCTCATCTTATAATTCACCCCTCCACTTT

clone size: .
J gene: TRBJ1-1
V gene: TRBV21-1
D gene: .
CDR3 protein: CASSKRPGGRNTEAFF
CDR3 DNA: TGTGCCAGCAGCAAACGGCCAGGGGGAAGGAACACTGAAGCTTTCTTT

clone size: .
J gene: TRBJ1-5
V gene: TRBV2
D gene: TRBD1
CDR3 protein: CASRVTGEQPQHF
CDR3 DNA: TGTGCCAGCAGAGTGACAGGGGAACAGCCCCAGCATTTT

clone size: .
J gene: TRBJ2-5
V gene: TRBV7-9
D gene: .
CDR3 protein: CASSLARGSGETQYF
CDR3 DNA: TGTGCCAGCAGCTTAGCGCGGGGCTCGGGAGAGACCCAGTACTTC

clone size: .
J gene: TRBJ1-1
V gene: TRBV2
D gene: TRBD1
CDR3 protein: CASSGGQFTEAFF
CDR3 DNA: TGTGCCAGCAGTGGGGGACAGTTCACTGAAGCTTTCTTT

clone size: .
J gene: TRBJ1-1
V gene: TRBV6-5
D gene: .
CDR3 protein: CASSYSWARRGTEAFF
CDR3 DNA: TGTGCCAGCAGTTACTCGTGGGCCCGACGGGGCACTGAAGCTTTCTTT

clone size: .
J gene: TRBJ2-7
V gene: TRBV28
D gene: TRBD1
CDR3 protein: CASNSGTGWDEQYF
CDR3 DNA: TGTGCCAGCAACTCCGGGACAGGGTGGGACGAGCAGTACTTC

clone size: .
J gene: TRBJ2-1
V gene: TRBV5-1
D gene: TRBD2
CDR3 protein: CASSFHSGGSDEQFF
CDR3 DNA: TGCGCCAGCAGCTTTCATAGCGGGGGCAGCGATGAGCAGTTCTTC

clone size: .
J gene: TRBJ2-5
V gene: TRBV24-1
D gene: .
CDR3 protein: CATRPRGQETQYF
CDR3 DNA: TGTGCCACCAGGCCCAGGGGTCAAGAGACCCAGTACTTC

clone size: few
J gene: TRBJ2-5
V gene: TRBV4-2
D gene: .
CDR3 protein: CASSQGLEETQYF
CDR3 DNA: TGTGCCAGCAGCCAAGGGTTGGAGGAGACCCAGTACTTC

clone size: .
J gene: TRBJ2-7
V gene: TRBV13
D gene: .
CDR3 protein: CASSLGYSSSVSYEQYF
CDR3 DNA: TGTGCCAGCAGCTTAGGTTATTCTAGCAGCGTGAGCTACGAGCAGTACTTC

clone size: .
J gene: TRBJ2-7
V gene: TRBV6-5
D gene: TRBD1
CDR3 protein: CASRWDRGPYEQYF
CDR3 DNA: TGTGCCAGCAGGTGGGACAGGGGCCCCTACGAGCAGTACTTC

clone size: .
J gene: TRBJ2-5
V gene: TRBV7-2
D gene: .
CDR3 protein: CASSSGLPATQYF
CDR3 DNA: TGTGCCAGCAGCTCTGGGCTGCCCGCGACCCAGTACTTC

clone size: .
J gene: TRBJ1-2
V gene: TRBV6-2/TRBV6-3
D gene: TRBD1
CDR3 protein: CASSPGQGGYTF
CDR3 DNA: TGTGCCAGCAGTCCAGGACAGGGCGGCTACACCTTC

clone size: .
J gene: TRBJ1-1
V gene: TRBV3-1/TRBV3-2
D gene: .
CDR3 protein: CASSHLGQLNTEAFF
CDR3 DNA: TGTGCCAGCAGCCATCTCGGACAACTGAACACTGAAGCTTTCTTT

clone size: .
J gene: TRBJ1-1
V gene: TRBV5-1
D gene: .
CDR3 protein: CASSLAATSNTEAFF
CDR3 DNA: TGCGCCAGCAGCTTGGCCGCGACTTCCAACACTGAAGCTTTCTTT

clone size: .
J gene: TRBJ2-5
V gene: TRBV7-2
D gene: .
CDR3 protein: CASSLPLLRGEETQYF
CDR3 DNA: TGTGCCAGCAGCCTGCCCCTCCTCAGGGGAGAAGAGACCCAGTACTTC

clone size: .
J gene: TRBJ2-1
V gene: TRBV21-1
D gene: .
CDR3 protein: CASSKKRTSEISYNEQFF
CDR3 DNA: TGTGCCAGCAGCAAAAAGAGGACTAGCGAGATCTCCTACAATGAGCAGTTCTTC

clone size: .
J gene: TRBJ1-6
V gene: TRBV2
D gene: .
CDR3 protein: CARGLHNSPLHF
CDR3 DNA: TGTGCCAGGGGCCTTCATAATTCACCCCTCCACTTT

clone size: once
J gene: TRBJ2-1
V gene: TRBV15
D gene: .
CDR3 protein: CATSLEGGLSYNEQFF
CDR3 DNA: TGTGCCACCAGCCTAGAGGGGGGGCTATCCTACAATGAGCAGTTCTTC

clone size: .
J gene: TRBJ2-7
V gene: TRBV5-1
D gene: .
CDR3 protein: CASSKTRAYEQYF
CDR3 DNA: TGCGCCAGCAGCAAGACCAGGGCATACGAGCAGTACTTC

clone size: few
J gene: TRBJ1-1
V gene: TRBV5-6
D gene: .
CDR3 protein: CASSLGRTEAFF
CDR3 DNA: TGTGCCAGCAGCTTGGGGAGGACTGAAGCTTTCTTT

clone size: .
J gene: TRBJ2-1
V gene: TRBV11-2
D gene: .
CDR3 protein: CASSLIRGSYNEQFF
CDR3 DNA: TGTGCCAGCAGCTTAATCCGAGGCTCCTACAATGAGCAGTTCTTC

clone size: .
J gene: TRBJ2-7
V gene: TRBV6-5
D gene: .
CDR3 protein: CASSYREDYEQYF
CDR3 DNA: TGTGCCAGCAGTTACAGGGAGGACTACGAGCAGTACTTC

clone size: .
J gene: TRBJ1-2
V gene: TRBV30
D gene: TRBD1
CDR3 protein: CAFETGSDGYTF
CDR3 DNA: TGTGCCTTTGAGACAGGGTCTGATGGCTACACCTTC

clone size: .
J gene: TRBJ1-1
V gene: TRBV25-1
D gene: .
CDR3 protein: CASSVAGVMNTEAFF
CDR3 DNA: TGTGCCAGCAGTGTAGCAGGGGTTATGAACACTGAAGCTTTCTTT

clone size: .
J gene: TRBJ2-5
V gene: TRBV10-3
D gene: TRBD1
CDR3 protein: CAIRGGGTGGETQYF
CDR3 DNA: TGTGCCATCAGGGGTGGCGGGACAGGGGGAGAGACCCAGTACTTC

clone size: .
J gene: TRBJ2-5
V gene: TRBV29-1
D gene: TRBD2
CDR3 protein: CSGKLRLAGSEETQYF
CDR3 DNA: TGCAGCGGCAAGCTCCGACTAGCGGGGTCTGAAGAGACCCAGTACTTC

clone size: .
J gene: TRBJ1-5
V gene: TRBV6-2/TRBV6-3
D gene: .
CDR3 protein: CASSSWADQPQHF
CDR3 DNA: TGTGCCAGCAGCTCCTGGGCAGATCAGCCCCAGCATTTT

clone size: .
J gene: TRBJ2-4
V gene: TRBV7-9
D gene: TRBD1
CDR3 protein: CASSLRQGKNIQYF
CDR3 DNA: TGTGCCAGCAGCTTACGACAGGGCAAAAACATTCAGTACTTC

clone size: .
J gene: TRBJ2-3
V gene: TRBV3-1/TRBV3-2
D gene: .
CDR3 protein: CASSQDRSGIQYF
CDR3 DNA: TGTGCCAGCAGCCAAGATAGATCCGGGATCCAGTATTTT

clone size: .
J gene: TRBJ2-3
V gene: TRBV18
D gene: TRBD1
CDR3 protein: CASSPGTGSTDTQYF
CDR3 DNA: TGTGCCAGCTCACCAGGGACAGGGAGCACAGATACGCAGTATTTT

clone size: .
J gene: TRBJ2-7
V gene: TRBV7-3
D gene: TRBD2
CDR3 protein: CASSLTASGNHEQYF
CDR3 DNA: TGTGCCAGCAGCTTAACGGCTAGCGGGAACCACGAGCAGTACTTC

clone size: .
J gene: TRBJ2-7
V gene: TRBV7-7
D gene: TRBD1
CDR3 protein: CASSYGGQATEQYF
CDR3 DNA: TGTGCCAGCAGCTACGGGGGACAGGCCACCGAGCAGTACTTC

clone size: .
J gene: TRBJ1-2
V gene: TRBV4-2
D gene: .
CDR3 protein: CASSLLNYGYTF
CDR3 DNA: TGTGCCAGCAGCCTACTGAACTATGGCTACACCTTC

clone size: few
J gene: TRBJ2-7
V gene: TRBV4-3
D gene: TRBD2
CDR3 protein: CASSQDSPLAGVYEQYF
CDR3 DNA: TGCGCCAGCAGCCAAGACAGCCCCCTAGCGGGAGTCTACGAGCAGTACTTC

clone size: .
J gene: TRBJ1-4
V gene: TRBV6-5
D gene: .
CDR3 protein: CASSFLQGPGEKLFF
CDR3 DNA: TGTGCCAGCAGTTTCCTCCAGGGGCCGGGTGAAAAACTGTTTTTT

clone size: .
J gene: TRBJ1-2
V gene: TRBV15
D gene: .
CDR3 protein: CATSRDSGGHRNYGYTF
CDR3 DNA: TGTGCCACCAGCAGAGATAGCGGAGGGCACCGCAACTATGGCTACACCTTC

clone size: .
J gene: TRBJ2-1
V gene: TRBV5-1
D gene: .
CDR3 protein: CASSLEPSPYNEQFF
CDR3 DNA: TGCGCCAGCAGCTTGGAGCCCTCCCCCTACAATGAGCAGTTCTTC

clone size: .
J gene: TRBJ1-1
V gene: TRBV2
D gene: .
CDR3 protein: CASSENTEAFF
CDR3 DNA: TGTGCCAGCTCAGAGAACACTGAAGCTTTCTTT

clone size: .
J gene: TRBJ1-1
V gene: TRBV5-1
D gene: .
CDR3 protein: CASSTGGATEAFF
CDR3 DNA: TGCGCCAGCAGTACCGGAGGGGCCACTGAAGCTTTCTTT

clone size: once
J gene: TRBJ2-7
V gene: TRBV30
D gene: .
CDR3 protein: CAWSDEEQYF
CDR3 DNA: TGTGCCTGGAGTGACGAGGAGCAGTACTTC

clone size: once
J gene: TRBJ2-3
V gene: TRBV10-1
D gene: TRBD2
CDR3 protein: CASSESTLAGGGSTDTQYF
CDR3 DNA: TGCGCCAGCAGTGAGTCGACCCTAGCCGGGGGGGGTAGCACAGATACGCAGTATTTT